This entry lists 5 T cell receptor beta chains sequenced from one sample in a study of OX40 agonist ivuxolimab in advanced cancers. Data came from immunoSEQ multiplex PCR; TCRdb stores just in-frame clones and leaves some out. The sample lists about 52,000 clones; 90% to 95% were seen once. Here the sequenced sample was CD4+ or CD8+ T cells sorted from blood, taken in a trial of the OX40 agonist ivuxolimab. These receptor sequences come from an adult with an advanced solid tumor such as melanoma, head and neck, liver or kidney cancer.

The V and J genes are TRBV6-5 and TRBJ1-1; weak D call: TRBD1 (5 bases). This CDR3 comprises 13 residues. The V gene's germline CDR1 is MNHEY and CDR2 SVGAGI. V lost 5 bases to trimming and J lost 7 bases, with 14 bases between them. The chain's CDR3 is CASSLDSYGEAFF. The DNA of the CDR3 is TGTGCCAGCAGTCTAGACAGTTACGGTGAAGCTTTCTTT.

This chain joins TRBV4-3 and TRBJ2-3; the match to TRBD2 covers 7 bases. Germline loops: CDR1 LGHNA, CDR2 YSLEER. This CDR3 has 15 amino acids. V was clipped by 4 bases and J by 2 bases; unmatched bases: 6. The chain's CDR3 is CASSPGRGLTDTQYF. The CDR3 coding sequence is TGCGCCAGCAGCCCAGGGAGGGGTCTCACAGATACGCAGTATTTT.

The chain couples TRBV25-1 to TRBJ2-1; a possible D gene is TRBD2 (6 bases). Germline V lookup: CDR1 MGHDK, CDR2 SYGVNS. CDR3 size: 13 residues. V was cut by 3 bases and J by 4 bases, with 7 bases left in between. CDR3 sequence: CASSDGGYNEQFF. The CDR3 DNA reads as TGTGCCAGCAGTGACGGGGGTTACAATGAGCAGTTCTTC.

V and J are TRBV19 and TRBJ1-2; unclear D gene. CDR1 and CDR2 from the germline V gene are LNHDA and SQIVND (reference sequence). The CDR3 extends over 14 amino acids. The V end lost 3 bases, the J end lost 0 bases, and 8 bases lay between the germline ends. CDR3 protein: CASSIADSNYGYTF. CDR3 coding DNA: TGTGCCAGTAGTATTGCGGACTCTAACTATGGCTACACCTTC.

V usage is TRBV30 and J usage is TRBJ1-1; TRBD1 is a possible D gene (5 bases). The germline gives CDR1 GTSNPN, CDR2 SVGIG (reference sequence). Trimming removed 4 bases at V and 2 bases at J, with 17 bases between. CDR3 size: 15 residues. CDR3 DNA: TGTGCCTGGACCGGGGACTGGAAGCCTAACACTGAAGCTTTCTTT. It codes for CAWTGDWKPNTEAFF.